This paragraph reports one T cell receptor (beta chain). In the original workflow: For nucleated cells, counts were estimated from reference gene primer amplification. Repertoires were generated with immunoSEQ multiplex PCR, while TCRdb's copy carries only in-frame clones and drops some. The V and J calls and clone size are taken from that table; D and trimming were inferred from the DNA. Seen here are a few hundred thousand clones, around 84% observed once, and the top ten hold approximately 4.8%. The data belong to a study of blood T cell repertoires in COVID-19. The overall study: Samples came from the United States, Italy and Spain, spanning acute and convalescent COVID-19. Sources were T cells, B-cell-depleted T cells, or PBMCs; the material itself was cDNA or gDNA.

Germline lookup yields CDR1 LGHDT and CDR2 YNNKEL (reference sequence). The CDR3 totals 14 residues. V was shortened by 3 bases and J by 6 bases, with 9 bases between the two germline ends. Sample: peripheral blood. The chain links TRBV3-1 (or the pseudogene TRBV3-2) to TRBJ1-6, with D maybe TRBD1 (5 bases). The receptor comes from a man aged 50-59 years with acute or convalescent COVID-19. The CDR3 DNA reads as TGTGCCAGCAGCCACAGGGATCTTAATTCACCCCTCCACTTT. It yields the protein CASSHRDLNSPLHF.